These 25 T cell receptor beta chains were sequenced from one sample in a study of blood T cell repertoires in COVID-19. Generated by immunoSEQ multiplex PCR, the TCRdb table keeps only in-frame clones and is missing some. The sample has around 170,000 clones; about 88% are singletons. Sample: peripheral blood. Receptors originate from a woman between 25 and 40 years old with active or convalescent COVID-19.

V is TRBV29-1 and J is TRBJ1-1; weak D call: TRBD1 (6 bases). There are 15 residues in the CDR3. Trimming removed 5 bases from V and 5 bases from J, with 21 bases in between. Germline CDR1 SQVTM, CDR2 ANQGSEA. Written as DNA, the CDR3 is TGCAGCGTTTCTCGGGACACCGGGGCTCGTACTGAAGCTTTCTTT. Translating it yields CSVSRDTGARTEAFF.

The V call is TRBV7-9, the J call TRBJ1-5, with 10 nucleotides matching TRBD1. CDR1 is SEHNR, CDR2 FQNEAQ, per germline (reference sequence). The V gene end was trimmed by 5 bases and the J gene end by 5 bases; junction bases not matched to a gene: 6. The CDR3 has 15 residues. DNA for the CDR3: TGTGCCAGCAGCCGGGGACAGGGGTTAGATCAGCCCCAGCATTTT. It specifies CASSRGQGLDQPQHF.

This sequence joins TRBV9 and TRBJ2-7; maybe TRBD2 (6 bases). Trimming took 0 bases from V and 0 from J, leaving 25 bases between them. Per germline, CDR1 SGDLS and CDR2 YYNGEE. CDR3 length: 20 residues. The CDR3 DNA reads as TGTGCCAGCAGCGTAGTATCAGAGGGGCTTAGCGGCGGAATCTCCTACGAGCAGTACTTC. Translating gives CASSVVSEGLSGGISYEQYF.

The rearrangement joins TRBV4-1 to TRBJ1-5; 7 bases map to TRBD1. The CDR3 extends over 15 amino acids. Germline lookup yields CDR1 MGHRA and CDR2 YSYEKL. J lost 1 base, V lost 4 bases, and 4 bases had no gene match. The DNA of the CDR3 is TGCGCCAGCAGCCGAGAGACAGGGAGCAATCAGCCCCAGCATTTT. Its protein is CASSRETGSNQPQHF.

The genes are TRBV24-1 and TRBJ1-2; D is possibly TRBD1 (6 bases). V was shortened by 2 bases and J by 8 bases, with 11 bases between the two germline ends. The CDR3 runs to 13 residues. Germline CDR1 is KGHDR and CDR2 is SFDVKD. As DNA, the CDR3 is TGTGCCACCAGTGATTACTCACAGGGAGGCTACACCTTC. As protein: CATSDYSQGGYTF.

The chain has TRBV2 and TRBJ2-1, with TRBD2 as a possible D gene (5 bases). The CDR3 totals 13 residues. Trimming took off 7 bases at V and 6 bases at J, with 13 bases between the two ends. Germline values: CDR1 SNHLY, CDR2 FYNNEI. This CDR3 reads CASIGGPLNEQFF. The DNA for the CDR3 is TGTGCCAGCATCGGCGGGCCCCTCAATGAGCAGTTCTTC.

V and J are TRBV5-1 and TRBJ1-2; 9 nucleotides agree with TRBD1. Losses at the gene ends were 0 bases for V and 4 bases for J; bases not matched to a gene: 7. The CDR3 consists of 16 residues. Looked up from germline, CDR1 is SGHRS and CDR2 is YFSETQ. This chain's CDR3 is CASSLGAGTGTYGYTF. The DNA of the CDR3 is TGCGCCAGCAGCTTGGGAGCCGGGACAGGGACCTATGGCTACACCTTC.

This chain links TRBV3-1 (or the pseudogene TRBV3-2) with TRBJ1-3; D unresolved. Germline CDR1 reads LGHDT; CDR2 reads YNNKEL (reference sequence). V gave up 4 bases and J gave up 0 bases, with 7 bases separating them. The CDR3 is 14 residues long. The CDR3 DNA sequence: TGTGCCAGCAGCCCCCCAGTCTCTGGAAACACCATATATTTT. Amino acids: CASSPPVSGNTIYF.

The genes are TRBV7-9 and TRBJ1-3; possibly TRBD1 for D (6 bases). Germline CDR1 and CDR2: SEHNR and FQNEAQ (reference sequence). The CDR3 consists of 15 residues. Trimming pared 6 bases from V and 0 bases from J, leaving 12 bases between. Here the CDR3 reads CASRQTGGSGNTIYF. The DNA of the CDR3 is TGTGCCAGCAGACAGACAGGTGGCTCTGGAAACACCATATATTTT.

To note about this clone: The same CDR3 also results from other DNA sequences found in this sample. The CDR3 region has the DNA TGCGCCAGCAGCCTGGGACAGGGGGATCAGCCCCAGCATTTT. This translates into CASSLGQGDQPQHF. The V gene is TRBV5-1, the J gene TRBJ1-5; TRBD1 aligns across 11 bases. The germline CDR1 and CDR2 sequences are SGHRS and YFSETQ. The CDR3 extends over 14 amino acids. V shed 4 bases, J shed 5 bases, and the junction held 2 bases outside the gene matches. Full variable domain (rest looked up from reference TRBV5-1 and TRBJ1-5): KAGVTQTPRYLIKTRGQQVTLSCSPISGHRSVSWYQQTPGQGLQFLFEYFSETQRNKGNFPGRFSGRQFSNSRSEMNVSTLELGDSALYLCASSLGQGDQPQHFGDGTRLSIL.

The chain carries TRBV20-1 and TRBJ2-1; perhaps TRBD1 as D (5 bases). Deletions cut 6 bases from V and 5 bases from J, with 8 bases between. The CDR3 spans 11 residues. CDR1 is DFQATT, CDR2 SNEGSKA, per germline (reference sequence). The CDR3 nucleotides read TGCAGTGCAACGACAGACAATGAGCAGTTCTTC. Translated, it gives CSATTDNEQFF.

The table lists this clone with a count of one. Here the CDR3 reads CSSRRTDRQETQYF. The DNA of the CDR3 is TGCAGCTCGAGACGGACAGACAGACAAGAGACCCAGTACTTC. The genes are TRBV29-1 and TRBJ2-5, with a tentative D call TRBD1 (6 bases). CDR3 size: 14 residues. V lost 8 bases, J lost 2 bases, and 18 bases lay in between. Germline-derived CDR1 and CDR2 are SQVTM and ANQGSEA.

The chain is built from TRBV3-1 (or the pseudogene TRBV3-2) and TRBJ1-2, with TRBD1 as a possible D gene (6 bases). CDR1 LGHDT and CDR2 YNNKEL come from the germline V gene (reference sequence). V gave up 4 bases and J gave up 0 bases, with 15 bases separating them. This CDR3 contains 16 residues. CDR3 residues: CASSPKYRAANYGYTF. For the CDR3, the DNA is TGTGCCAGCAGCCCTAAATACAGGGCCGCTAACTATGGCTACACCTTC.

The rearrangement joins TRBV20-1 to TRBJ1-5; 7 nucleotides match TRBD1. Germline-derived CDR1 and CDR2 are DFQATT and SNEGSKA (reference sequence). The CDR3 sequence is 15 residues long. Trimming at V came to 6 bases and at J to 0 bases, leaving 8 bases not matched to a gene. CDR3 protein: CSASRTGYSNQPQHF. For the CDR3, the DNA is TGCAGTGCCAGTCGGACAGGTTATAGCAATCAGCCCCAGCATTTT.

J is TRBJ2-7 and V is TRBV5-8, with TRBD2 as a possible D gene (6 bases). The CDR3 contains 12 residues. V lost 10 bases, J lost 3 bases, and 14 bases lay in between. Germline assignment: CDR1 SGHTS and CDR2 YDEGEE. CDR3 nucleotide sequence: TGTGCCCCCGGGGAGGTTGTCTACGAGCAGTACTTC. Its translation is CAPGEVVYEQYF.

The V gene is TRBV15, the J gene TRBJ1-2; D perhaps matches TRBD1 (5 bases). Germline CDR1 and CDR2: LNHNV and YYDKDF (reference sequence). The CDR3 contains 15 residues. V was shortened by 1 base and J by 7 bases, with 16 bases between the two germline ends. The CDR3, as DNA: TGTGCCACCAGCAGAGGGCGACAGACATCTGCTGGCTACACCTTC. It encodes CATSRGRQTSAGYTF.

Only a few counts were recorded for this clone. This chain links TRBV6-6 with TRBJ2-2; 14 bases are shared with TRBD2. In germline, CDR1 is MNHNY, CDR2 SVGAGI (reference sequence). V gave up 4 bases and J gave up 8 bases; unmatched junction bases: 3. This CDR3 has 15 amino acids. The CDR3 is CASSSGLAGAGELFF. CDR3 DNA sequence: TGTGCCAGCAGTTCGGGACTAGCGGGAGCAGGGGAGCTGTTTTTT.

V and J are TRBV6-5 and TRBJ2-5, with no clear D. Trimming took off 6 bases at V and 4 bases at J, with 18 bases between the two ends. There are 15 residues in the CDR3. Germline CDR1 and CDR2: MNHEY and SVGAGI. The DNA for the CDR3 is TGTGCCAGCAGCGACTCCCCTTCGGCGCTAGAGACCCAGTACTTC. Encoded protein: CASSDSPSALETQYF.

The rearrangement links TRBV2 to TRBJ1-6; D remains ambiguous. CDR1 and CDR2 (germline): SNHLY, FYNNEI. This CDR3 contains 18 residues. V gave up 6 bases and J gave up 2 bases, with 20 bases separating them. CDR3 in DNA: TGTGCCAGCAGCCACAAAGTAACGGGGATAACCTATAATTCACCCCTCCACTTT. As protein: CASSHKVTGITYNSPLHF.

CDR3 in amino acids: CASSIGAGGHLTDTQYF. For the CDR3, the DNA is TGTGCCAGTAGTATAGGTGCGGGGGGTCACCTCACAGATACGCAGTATTTT. This chain links TRBV19 with TRBJ2-3, with TRBD2 identical over 8 bases. This CDR3 spans 17 amino acids. Germline V gives CDR1 LNHDA, CDR2 SQIVND (reference sequence). V gave up 1 base and J gave up 2 bases; unmatched junction bases: 8.

This clone came up a few times. At one end the junction does not follow the germline gene, possibly because of a read error. The rearrangement uses TRBV7-7 and TRBJ2-3; 14 nucleotides match TRBD2. CDR3 length: 15 residues. Germline CDR1 SSHAT, CDR2 FNYEAQ (reference sequence). CDR3: CASSPTSGGADTQYF. CDR3 coding DNA: TGTGCTAGCAGCCCGACTAGCGGGGGGGCAGATACGCAGTATTTT.

This rearrangement joins TRBV5-1 to TRBJ2-7; D unclear. V was pared by 0 bases and J by 0 bases, with 7 bases between. The CDR3 totals 14 residues. Germline CDR1 and CDR2: SGHRS and YFSETQ. In nucleotides, the CDR3 is TGCGCCAGCAGCTTGGATGGCAACTCCTACGAGCAGTACTTC. As protein: CASSLDGNSYEQYF.

The chain combines TRBV3-1 (or the pseudogene TRBV3-2) with TRBJ1-6, with D perhaps TRBD1 (5 bases). V was cut by 3 bases and J by 6 bases, with 18 bases left in between. Germline-derived CDR1 and CDR2 are LGHDT and YNNKEL (reference sequence). CDR3 length: 17 residues. The CDR3 region has the DNA TGTGCCAGCAGCCACGCGACCGGCTCAGGGTTTAATTCACCCCTCCACTTT. Protein sequence: CASSHATGSGFNSPLHF.

The genes are TRBV2 and TRBJ2-5; TRBD2 is a possible D gene (6 bases). Germline V gene data show CDR1 as SNHLY and CDR2 as FYNNEI. The ends were cut back, 7 bases at V and 2 bases at J, with 11 bases in the middle. This CDR3 has 13 residues. DNA of the CDR3: TGTGCCAGCAATCGGGAGCGGCAAGAGACCCAGTACTTC. Protein sequence: CASNRERQETQYF.

The rearrangement joins TRBV12-1 to TRBJ1-2. TRBV12-1 is listed as a pseudogene. The CDR3 runs 11 residues. The CDR3 reads CASPRGGGYTF. The CDR3 region has the DNA TGTGCCAGCCCGCGGGGCGGCGGCTACACCTTC.